Described below is a single T cell receptor (beta chain) sequence and its context. Which antigen it targets is not known. No much larger clone exists at a distance of one base, and base qualities are not known. The library was built by means of 5' RACE. The reads were generated on an Illumina HiSeq 2000. Template switching added a universal primer binding site, and the final cDNA carried a unique molecular identifier that allowed TCR cDNA molecules to be counted accurately. Specific primers in the conserved constant-segment region were used to synthesize first-strand cDNA for the TCR alpha and beta chains. Each cDNA library was double barcoded, with a SMART-Mk sample barcode plus Illumina barcodes, to control for contamination. TruSeq adapter sequences along with Illumina sample barcodes were introduced in two successive PCR steps. Sequencing of the TCR alpha and beta cDNA libraries was done on the Illumina HiSeq platform using custom primers. The paper's processing steps were these. MiGEC processed the raw reads to extract unique molecular identifiers, while MiXCR was used to determine the CDR3 positions. For each individual, recombination models were inferred using an EM algorithm with the repgenHMM and IGoR tools. Shared clonotype analysis was performed with the tcR package in R, normalizing sharing by the product of cloneset sizes. Out-of-frame nonproductive sequences were analyzed to study raw recombination free of thymic and clonal selection effects. TCRdb redid the processing of the public reads, applying fastp at Q25 and MiXCR, and retained in-frame beta chains. CDR3 protein sequences are deduplicated, and each keeps its most common genes and DNA. The V and J calls and clone size are TCRdb's, not the authors'. The sample profile shows 540,000 or so distinct CDR3 sequences; about 20% of them were found once. The top ten clonotypes cover around 0.48% of the sample.

Every donor was a healthy Caucasian. Three pairs of female monozygotic twins, all aged 18 to 29 years, made up the twin cohort. Positive isolation kits from Invitrogen were used to isolate CD4+ and CD8+ T cell populations. The record originates from a study of identical twins (dated by TCRdb to the mid-2010s). At the level of the whole study: The study deep-sequenced TCR alpha and beta repertoires from monozygotic twins, unrelated adults of various ages and cord blood to test whether fetal clonotypes persist. To rule out contamination, replicate twin experiments were performed at different times with different library preparation protocols.

General study outcomes and caveats: Compared with coincidental sharing between unrelated individuals, an excess of low generation-probability sequences was observed among out-of-frame TCR alpha sequences shared between twins. Zero-insertion analyses could be partly confounded by invariant T cells such as MAIT and iNKT, although diverse VJ usage argued against such confounding for most clonotypes. Because the same donors could not be followed over many years, conclusions were based on cross-sectional statistical analysis. In beta out-of-frame sequences, excess twin sharing was weaker, because having fewer shared sequences lowered the signal-to-noise ratio. Out-of-frame TCR alpha sharing in monozygotic twins was systematically underestimated by recombination models, whereas sharing between unrelated individuals was in agreement with the recombination models. Abundant cord blood beta clonotypes had fewer insertions, young adult naive repertoires showed a similar but weaker trend, and memory repertoires showed no such trend.

V loses 5 bases, J loses 0 bases, and the germline ends lie 17 bases apart. The CDR3 measures 16 amino acids from cysteine to valine. The retained sequence is limited to the CDR3, 48 bases, with the frame set at the first base. The germline V gene sets CDR1 to SGHAT and CDR2 to FQNNGV. In addition, the sample was reused for a study of yellow fever vaccine responses in identical twins. As the second paper documents: According to the authors, the vaccine-induced T cell response in identical twins seemed to be partly convergent and partly specific to each individual. Focusing on identical twins, the study followed the T cell clones that responded to the vaccine, and did so with precision.

The chain is made from TRBV11-2 and TRBJ2-7; the D gene remains uncertain. The sample taken for sequencing was CD4+ T cells sorted from blood. This receptor was identified in a woman aged 18-29 years in good health. The CDR3 reads as follows: CASSPSPSYISYEQYV. Read as DNA, the sequence is TGTGCCAGCAGCCCGTCTCCATCGTACATCTCCTACGAGCAGTACGTC.